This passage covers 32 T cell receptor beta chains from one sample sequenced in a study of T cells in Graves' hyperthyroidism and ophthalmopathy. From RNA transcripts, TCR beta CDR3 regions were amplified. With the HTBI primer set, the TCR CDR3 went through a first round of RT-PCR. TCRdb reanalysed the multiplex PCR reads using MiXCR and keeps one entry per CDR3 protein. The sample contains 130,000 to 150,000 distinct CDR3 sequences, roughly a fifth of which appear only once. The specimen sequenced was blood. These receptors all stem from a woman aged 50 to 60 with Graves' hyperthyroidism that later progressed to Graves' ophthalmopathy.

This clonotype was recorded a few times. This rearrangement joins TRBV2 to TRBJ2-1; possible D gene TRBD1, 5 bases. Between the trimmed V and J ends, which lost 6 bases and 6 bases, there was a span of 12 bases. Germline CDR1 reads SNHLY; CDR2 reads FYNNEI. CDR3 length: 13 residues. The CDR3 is CASSPNRINEQFF. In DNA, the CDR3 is TGTGCCAGCAGCCCCAACAGGATCAATGAGCAGTTCTTC. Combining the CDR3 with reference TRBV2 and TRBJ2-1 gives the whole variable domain EPEVTQTPSHQVTQMGQEVILRCVPISNHLYFYWYRQILGQKVEFLVSFYNNEISEKSEIFDDQFSVERPDGSNFTLKIRSTKLEDSAMYFCASSPNRINEQFFGPGTRLTVL.

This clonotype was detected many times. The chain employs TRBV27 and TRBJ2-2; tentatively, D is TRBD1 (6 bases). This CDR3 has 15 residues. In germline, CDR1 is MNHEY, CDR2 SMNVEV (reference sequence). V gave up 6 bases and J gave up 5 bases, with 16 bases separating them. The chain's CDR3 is CASRVNSGVTGELFF. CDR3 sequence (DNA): TGTGCCAGCAGAGTAAATTCAGGGGTAACCGGGGAGCTGTTTTTT.

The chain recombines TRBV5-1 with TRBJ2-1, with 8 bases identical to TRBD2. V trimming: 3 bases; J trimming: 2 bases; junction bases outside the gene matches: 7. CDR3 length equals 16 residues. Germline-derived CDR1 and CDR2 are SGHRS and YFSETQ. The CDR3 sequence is CASSSPGTRTYNEQFF. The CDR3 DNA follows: TGCGCCAGCAGCTCGCCCGGGACTAGGACCTACAATGAGCAGTTCTTC.

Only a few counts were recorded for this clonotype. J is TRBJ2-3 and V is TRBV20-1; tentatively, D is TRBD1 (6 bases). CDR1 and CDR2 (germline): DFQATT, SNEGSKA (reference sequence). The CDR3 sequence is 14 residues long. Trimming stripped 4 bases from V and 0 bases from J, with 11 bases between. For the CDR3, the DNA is TGCAGTGCTAAACCGGGACAAAGCACAGATACGCAGTATTTT. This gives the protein CSAKPGQSTDTQYF.

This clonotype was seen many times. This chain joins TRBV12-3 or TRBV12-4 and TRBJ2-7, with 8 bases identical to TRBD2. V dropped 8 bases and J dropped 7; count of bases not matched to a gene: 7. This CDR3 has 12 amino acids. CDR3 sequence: CASGTSGPEQYF. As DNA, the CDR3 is TGTGCCAGCGGAACTAGCGGTCCAGAGCAGTACTTC.

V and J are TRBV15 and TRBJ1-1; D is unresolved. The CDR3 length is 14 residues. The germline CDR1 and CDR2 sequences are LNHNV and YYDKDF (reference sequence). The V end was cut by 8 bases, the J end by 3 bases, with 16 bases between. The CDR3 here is CATSGKKSHTEAFF. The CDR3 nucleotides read TGTGCCACCTCGGGAAAAAAATCGCACACTGAAGCTTTCTTT.

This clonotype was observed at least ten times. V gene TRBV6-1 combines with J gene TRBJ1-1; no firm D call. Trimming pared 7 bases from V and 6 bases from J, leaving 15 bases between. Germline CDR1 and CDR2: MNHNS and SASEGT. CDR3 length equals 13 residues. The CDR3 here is CASITDTRSEAFF. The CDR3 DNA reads TGTGCCAGCATAACTGATACGAGGTCTGAAGCTTTCTTT.

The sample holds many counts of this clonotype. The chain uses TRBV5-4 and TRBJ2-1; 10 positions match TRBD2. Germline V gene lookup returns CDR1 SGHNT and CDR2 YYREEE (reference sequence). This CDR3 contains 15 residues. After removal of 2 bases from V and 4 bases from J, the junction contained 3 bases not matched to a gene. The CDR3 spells CASSFGTSEYNEQFF. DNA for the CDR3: TGTGCCAGCAGCTTTGGGACTAGCGAGTACAATGAGCAGTTCTTC.

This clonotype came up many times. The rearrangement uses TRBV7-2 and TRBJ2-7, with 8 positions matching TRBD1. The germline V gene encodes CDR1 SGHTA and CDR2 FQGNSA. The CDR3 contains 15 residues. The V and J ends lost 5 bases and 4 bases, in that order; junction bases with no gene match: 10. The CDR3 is CASSRDRGKGYEQYF. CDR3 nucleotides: TGTGCCAGCAGCAGAGACAGGGGCAAGGGGTACGAGCAGTACTTC. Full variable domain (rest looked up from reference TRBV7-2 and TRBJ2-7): GAGVSQSPSNKVTEKGKDVELRCDPISGHTALYWYRQSLGQGLEFLIYFQGNSAPDKSGLPSDRFSAERTGGSVSTLTIQRTQQEDSAVYLCASSRDRGKGYEQYFGPGTRLTVT.

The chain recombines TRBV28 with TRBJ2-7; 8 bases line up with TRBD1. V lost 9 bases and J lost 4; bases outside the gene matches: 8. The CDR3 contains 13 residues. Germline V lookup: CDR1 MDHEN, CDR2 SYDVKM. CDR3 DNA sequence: TGTGCCAGTTCGGGACAGGATTTTTACGAGCAGTACTTC. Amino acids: CASSGQDFYEQYF.

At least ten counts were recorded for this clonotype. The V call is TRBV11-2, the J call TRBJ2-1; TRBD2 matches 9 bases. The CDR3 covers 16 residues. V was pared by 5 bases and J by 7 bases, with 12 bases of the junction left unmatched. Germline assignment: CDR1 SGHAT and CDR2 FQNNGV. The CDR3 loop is CASSPTIAGVQNEQFF. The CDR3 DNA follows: TGTGCCAGCAGCCCTACGATAGCGGGAGTTCAGAATGAGCAGTTCTTC.

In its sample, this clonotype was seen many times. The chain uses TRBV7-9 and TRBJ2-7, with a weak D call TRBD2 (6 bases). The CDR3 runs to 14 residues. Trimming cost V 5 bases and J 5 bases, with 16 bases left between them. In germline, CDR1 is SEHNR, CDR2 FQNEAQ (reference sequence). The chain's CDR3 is CASSPAGGAHEQYF. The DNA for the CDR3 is TGTGCCAGCAGCCCCGCCGGGGGAGCCCACGAGCAGTACTTC.

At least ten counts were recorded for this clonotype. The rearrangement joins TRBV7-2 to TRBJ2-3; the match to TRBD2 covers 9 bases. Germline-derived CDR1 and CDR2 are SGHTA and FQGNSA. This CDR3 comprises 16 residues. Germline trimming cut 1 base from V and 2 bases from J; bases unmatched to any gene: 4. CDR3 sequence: CASSLDLAGATDTQYF. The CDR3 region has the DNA TGTGCCAGCAGCTTAGATTTAGCGGGGGCCACAGATACGCAGTATTTT.

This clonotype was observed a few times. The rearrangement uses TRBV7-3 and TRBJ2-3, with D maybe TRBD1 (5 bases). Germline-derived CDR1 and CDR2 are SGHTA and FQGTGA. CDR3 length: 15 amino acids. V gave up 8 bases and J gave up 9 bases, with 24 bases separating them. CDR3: CASRKTPGASDTQYF. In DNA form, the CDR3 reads TGTGCCAGCCGGAAAACTCCTGGGGCTTCGGACACGCAGTATTTT. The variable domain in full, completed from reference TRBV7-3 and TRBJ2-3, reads GAGVSQTPSNKVTEKGKYVELRCDPISGHTALYWYRQSLGQGPEFLIYFQGTGAADDSGLPNDRFFAVRPEGSVSTLKIQRTERGDSAVYLCASRKTPGASDTQYFGPGTRLTVL.

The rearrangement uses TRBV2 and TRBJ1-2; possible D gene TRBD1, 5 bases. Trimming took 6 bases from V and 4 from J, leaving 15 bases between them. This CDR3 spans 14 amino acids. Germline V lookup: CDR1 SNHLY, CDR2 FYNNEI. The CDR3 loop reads CASRAQGVSYGYTF. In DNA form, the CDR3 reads TGTGCCAGCAGAGCCCAGGGTGTGAGCTATGGCTACACCTTC. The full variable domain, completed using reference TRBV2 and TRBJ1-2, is EPEVTQTPSHQVTQMGQEVILRCVPISNHLYFYWYRQILGQKVEFLVSFYNNEISEKSEIFDDQFSVERPDGSNFTLKIRSTKLEDSAMYFCASRAQGVSYGYTFGSGTRLTVV.

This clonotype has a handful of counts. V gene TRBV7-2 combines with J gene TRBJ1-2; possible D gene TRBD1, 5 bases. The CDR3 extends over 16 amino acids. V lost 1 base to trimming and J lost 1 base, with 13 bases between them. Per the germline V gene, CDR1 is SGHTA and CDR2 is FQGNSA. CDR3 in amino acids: CASSLGGGAINYGYTF. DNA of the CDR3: TGTGCCAGCAGCTTAGGGGGAGGGGCGATTAACTATGGCTACACCTTC.

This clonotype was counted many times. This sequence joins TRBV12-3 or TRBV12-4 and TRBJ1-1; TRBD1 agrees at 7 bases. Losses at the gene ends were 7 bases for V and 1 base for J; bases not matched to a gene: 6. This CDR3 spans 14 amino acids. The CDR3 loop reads CASTRGQTNTEAFF. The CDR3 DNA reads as TGTGCCAGCACTAGGGGACAGACGAACACTGAAGCTTTCTTT.

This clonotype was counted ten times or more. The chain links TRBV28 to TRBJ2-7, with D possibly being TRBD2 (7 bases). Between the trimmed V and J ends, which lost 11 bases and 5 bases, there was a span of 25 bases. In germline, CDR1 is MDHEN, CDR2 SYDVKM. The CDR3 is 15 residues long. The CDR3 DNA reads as TGTGCCGCGCGGATCCCCGGAGGGGGAGGGGACGAGCAGTACTTC. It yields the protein CAARIPGGGGDEQYF.

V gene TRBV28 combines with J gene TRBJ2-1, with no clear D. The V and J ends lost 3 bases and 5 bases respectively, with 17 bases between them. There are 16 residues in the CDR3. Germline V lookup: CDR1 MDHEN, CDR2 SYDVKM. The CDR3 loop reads CASSFVGHGTNNEQFF. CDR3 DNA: TGTGCCAGCAGTTTTGTAGGGCATGGTACTAACAATGAGCAGTTCTTC.

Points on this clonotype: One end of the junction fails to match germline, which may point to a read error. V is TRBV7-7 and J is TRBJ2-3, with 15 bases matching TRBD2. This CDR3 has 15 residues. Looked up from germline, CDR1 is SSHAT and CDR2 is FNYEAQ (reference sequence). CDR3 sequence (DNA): TGTGCTAGCAGCACGGGACTAGCGGGAGGTGATACGCAGTATTTT. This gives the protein CASSTGLAGGDTQYF.

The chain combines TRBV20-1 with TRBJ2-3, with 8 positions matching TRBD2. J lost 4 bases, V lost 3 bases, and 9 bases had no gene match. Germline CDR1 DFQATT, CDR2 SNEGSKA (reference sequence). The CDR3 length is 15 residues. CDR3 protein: CSASGSGGQADTQYF. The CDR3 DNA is TGCAGTGCTAGTGGGTCGGGAGGGCAGGCAGATACGCAGTATTTT.

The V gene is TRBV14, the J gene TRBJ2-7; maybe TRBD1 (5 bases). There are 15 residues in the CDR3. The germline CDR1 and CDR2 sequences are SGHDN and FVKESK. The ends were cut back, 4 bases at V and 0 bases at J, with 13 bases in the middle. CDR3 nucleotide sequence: TGTGCCAGCAGCCTAACCAGGGTTAGCTCCTACGAGCAGTACTTC. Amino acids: CASSLTRVSSYEQYF.

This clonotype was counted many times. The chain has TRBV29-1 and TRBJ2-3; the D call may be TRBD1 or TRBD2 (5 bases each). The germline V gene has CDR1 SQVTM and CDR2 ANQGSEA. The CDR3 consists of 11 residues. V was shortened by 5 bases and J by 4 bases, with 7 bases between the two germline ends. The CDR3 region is CSVQGPDTQYF. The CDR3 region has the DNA TGCAGCGTTCAGGGACCAGATACGCAGTATTTT.

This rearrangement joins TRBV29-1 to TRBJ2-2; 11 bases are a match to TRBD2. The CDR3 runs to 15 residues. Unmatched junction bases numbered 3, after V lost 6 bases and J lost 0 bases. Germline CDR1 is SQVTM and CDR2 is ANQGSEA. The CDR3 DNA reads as TGCAGCGTCCTGACTAGCGGGGCGAACACCGGGGAGCTGTTTTTT. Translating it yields CSVLTSGANTGELFF.

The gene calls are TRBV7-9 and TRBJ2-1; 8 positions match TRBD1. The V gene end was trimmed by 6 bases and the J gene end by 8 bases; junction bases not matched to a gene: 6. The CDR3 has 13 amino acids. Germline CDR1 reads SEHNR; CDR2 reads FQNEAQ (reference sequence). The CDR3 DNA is TGTGCCAGCAGACGACAGGGGAGCCATGAGCAGTTCTTC. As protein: CASRRQGSHEQFF.

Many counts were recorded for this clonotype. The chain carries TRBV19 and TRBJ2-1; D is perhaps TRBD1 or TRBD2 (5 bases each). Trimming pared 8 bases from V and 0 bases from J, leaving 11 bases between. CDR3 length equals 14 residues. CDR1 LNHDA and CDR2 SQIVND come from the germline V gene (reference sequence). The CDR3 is CASQTRGSYNEQFF. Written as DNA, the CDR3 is TGTGCCAGTCAAACTAGGGGCTCCTACAATGAGCAGTTCTTC.

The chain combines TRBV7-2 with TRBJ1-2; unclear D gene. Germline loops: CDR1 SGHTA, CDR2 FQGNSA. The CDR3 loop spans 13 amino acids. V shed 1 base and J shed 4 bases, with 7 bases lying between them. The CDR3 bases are TGTGCCAGCAGCTTAGGGGTCAGCTATGGCTACACCTTC. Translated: CASSLGVSYGYTF.

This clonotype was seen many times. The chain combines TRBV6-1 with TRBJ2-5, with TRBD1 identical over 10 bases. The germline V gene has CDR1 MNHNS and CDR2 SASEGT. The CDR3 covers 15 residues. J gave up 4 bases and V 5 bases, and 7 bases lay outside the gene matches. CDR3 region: CASSSPGQGSETQYF. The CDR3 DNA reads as TGTGCCAGCAGTTCCCCGGGACAGGGGTCAGAGACCCAGTACTTC.

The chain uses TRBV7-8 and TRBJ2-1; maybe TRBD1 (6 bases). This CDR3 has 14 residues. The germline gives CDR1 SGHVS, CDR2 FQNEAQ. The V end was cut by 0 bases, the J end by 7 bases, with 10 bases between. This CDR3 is CASSLAYRGNEQFF. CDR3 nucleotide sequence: TGTGCCAGCAGCTTAGCATATAGGGGGAATGAGCAGTTCTTC.

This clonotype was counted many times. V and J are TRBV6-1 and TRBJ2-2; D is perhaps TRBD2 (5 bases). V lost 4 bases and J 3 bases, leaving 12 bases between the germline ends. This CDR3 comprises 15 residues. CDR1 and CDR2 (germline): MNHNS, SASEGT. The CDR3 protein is CASSGRTGHTGELFF. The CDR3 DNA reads TGTGCCAGCAGTGGAAGGACTGGCCACACCGGGGAGCTGTTTTTT.

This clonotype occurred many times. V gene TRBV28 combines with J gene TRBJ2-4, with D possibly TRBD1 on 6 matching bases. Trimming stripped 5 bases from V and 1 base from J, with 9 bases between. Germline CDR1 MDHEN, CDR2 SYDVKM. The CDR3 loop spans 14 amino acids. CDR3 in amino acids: CASSLQGAKNIQYF. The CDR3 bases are TGTGCCAGCAGTCTTCAGGGGGCCAAAAACATTCAGTACTTC.

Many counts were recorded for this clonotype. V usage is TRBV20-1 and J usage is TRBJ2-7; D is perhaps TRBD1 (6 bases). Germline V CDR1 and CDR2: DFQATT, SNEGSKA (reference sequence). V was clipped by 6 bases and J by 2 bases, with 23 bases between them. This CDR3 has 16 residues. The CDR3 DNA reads TGCAGTGCCGGCCCAAGGTGGCGGACAGAGGCCTACGAGCAGTACTTC. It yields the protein CSAGPRWRTEAYEQYF.